The clone carrying this TCR beta chain has at least ten counts. Its cognate antigen is unknown. The sample originates from a study of neurological immune-mediated disorders. Study observations and caveats: Falling below healthy controls, multiple sclerosis showed the least TCR clonal expansion, while HTLV-1-associated myelopathy showed the most.

The time point is: longitudinal time-point 1 (baseline). The starting material, 2 million PBMCs stored at -80 C, gave rise to the unsorted libraries. Every sequencing run gave over 170 million TCR-beta sequences, taken from 15-18 subjects. TCRdb called the 5' RACE reads again in MiXCR, with one record for every CDR3 protein. This table holds 64,000 or so distinct CDR3 sequences, 10% found once. The CDR3 is 17 residues long. The J segment lost 2 bases and the V segment lost 4 bases, leaving 11 bases of the junction unmatched. CDR1 LGHDT and CDR2 YNNKEL come from the germline V gene (reference sequence).

The source is a young man in good health. The chain joins TRBV3-1 to TRBJ2-7, with TRBD2 identical over 10 bases. Sequencing was performed on PBMCs. CDR3 DNA: TGTGCCAGCAGCCCGCCTGCACGACTAGCGGGTGCCTACGAGCAGTACTTC. Protein product: CASSPPARLAGAYEQYF.